The T cell receptor beta chain under discussion was sequenced for a study of T cell responses to AZD1222 COVID-19 vaccine. Produced via immunoSEQ multiplex PCR; TCRdb's table is partial and in-frame only. This sample yields 120,000 to 150,000 clones, of which 90% to 95% are seen a single time; 2.8% belongs to the top ten. The CDR3 consists of 14 residues. V lost 3 bases, J lost 5 bases, and 13 bases lay in between. CDR1 and CDR2 from the germline V gene are MDHEN and SYDVKM. Source: peripheral blood, taken on day 0 of MenACWY control vaccination. This chain joins TRBV28 and TRBJ1-2; D ambiguous. The source is an adult in good health. The CDR3 sequence is CASSFSGAGYGYTF. The CDR3 DNA reads as TGTGCCAGCAGTTTTTCAGGCGCGGGGTATGGCTACACCTTC.